This T cell receptor (beta chain) is drawn from a study of blood T cell repertoires in COVID-19. Study-level background: Collection of acute and convalescent COVID-19 samples took place in the United States, Italy and Spain. Nucleic acid was either cDNA or gDNA, and it came from T cells, B-cell-depleted T cells, or PBMCs.

Germline V gene sequence: CDR1 LNHDA, CDR2 SQIVND (reference sequence). Trimming cost V 6 bases and J 5 bases; bases outside gene matches: 6. This CDR3 spans 14 amino acids. Per the authors' pipeline: Amplification of reference gene primers provided the estimated nucleated cell counts. Here immunoSEQ multiplex PCR was the method, and the copy in TCRdb shows in-frame clones only, minus some. V, J and clone size are those of that table, while D and trimming were read from the DNA. In the table there are some 7,900 clones, about 81% of which are singletons. The chain joins TRBV19 to TRBJ2-1; 8 bases map to TRBD1. This clonotype was obtained from a human donor with active COVID-19. The donor label of this sample is uncertain. The sample taken for sequencing was peripheral blood. The CDR3: CASSYGQGNNEQFF. The CDR3 nucleotides read TGTGCCAGTAGCTATGGACAGGGAAACAATGAGCAGTTCTTC.